The clone carrying this T cell receptor beta chain occurred once. CDR3 length: 15 residues. The germline V gene has CDR1 SGHNT and CDR2 YENEEA. The germline V and J ends were trimmed by 1 base and 0 bases, with 7 bases remaining between them. Sequenced by immunoSEQ multiplex PCR; TCRdb stores in-frame clones only, minus some. The data contain some 100,000 clones, 85% of them singletons. This entry comes from a study of blood T cell repertoires in COVID-19. V gene TRBV11-3 combines with J gene TRBJ1-5; D is ambiguous. The sequenced sample was peripheral blood. This clonotype originated in a woman in her 70s with active or convalescent COVID-19. The CDR3 region is CASSLGPGSNQPQHF. CDR3 in DNA: TGTGCCAGCAGCTTAGGTCCAGGTAGCAATCAGCCCCAGCATTTT.